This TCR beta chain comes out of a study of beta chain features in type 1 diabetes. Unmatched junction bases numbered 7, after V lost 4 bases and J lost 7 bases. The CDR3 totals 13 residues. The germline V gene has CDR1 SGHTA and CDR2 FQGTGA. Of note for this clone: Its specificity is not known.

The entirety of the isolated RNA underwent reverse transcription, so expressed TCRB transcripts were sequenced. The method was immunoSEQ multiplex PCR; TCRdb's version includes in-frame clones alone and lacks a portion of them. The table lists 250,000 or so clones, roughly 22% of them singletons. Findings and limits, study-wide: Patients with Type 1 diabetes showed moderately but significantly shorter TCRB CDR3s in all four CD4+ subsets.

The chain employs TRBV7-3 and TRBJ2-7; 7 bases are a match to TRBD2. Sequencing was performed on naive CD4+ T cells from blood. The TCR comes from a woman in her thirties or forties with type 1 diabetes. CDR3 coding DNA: TGTGCCAGCAGCTCCACCCCGCGGGGGGAGCAGTACTTC. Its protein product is CASSSTPRGEQYF.